This T cell receptor beta chain was captured by sequencing in a study of tumor-infiltrating lymphocytes in primary liver carcinoma. For the study at large: Male and female patients aged 30 to 69 years made up the cohort. Measuring about 4.2 to 10 cm across, the tumors were staged as T1-T3 N0M0.

Germline assignment: CDR1 SQVTM and CDR2 ANQGSEA. This CDR3 has 13 amino acids. A word on this clonotype: The antigen is unknown. One end of the junction is discordant with germline, which a read error may explain.

Findings and caveats of the study: Tumors had a significantly higher top-250-clone fraction than blood (p = 0.039).

Synthesis of TCR beta cDNA was carried out from 500 ng total RNA with a constant-region primer. Libraries for TCR beta were built through three nested multiplex PCR rounds, which together made up a slightly modified ARM-PCR procedure. The first two PCR rounds used TRBV1-TRBV30 forward primers with a C-beta reverse primer, roughly 10 cycles each. Using its own MiXCR run on the multiplex PCR reads, TCRdb lists one record per CDR3 protein. The table lists 150,000 to 200,000 distinct CDR3 sequences, about 60% of them singletons, with approximately 67% in the top ten. Unsorted whole blood yielded blood RNA, and germline DNA was extracted as well. Patients were treatment-naive with chronic HBV infection.

The sample was peripheral blood. This rearrangement joins TRBV29-1 to TRBJ1-1; perhaps TRBD1 as D (5 bases). This clonotype originated in a man aged 35-49 years with primary liver carcinoma and hepatitis B virus infection. CDR3 residues: CSVGGDARTEVFF. CDR3 DNA: TGCAGCGTTGGGGGGGACGCGAGAACTGAAGTTTTCTTT.